This T cell receptor (beta chain) was sequenced for a study of OX40 agonist ivuxolimab in advanced cancers. The CDR3 totals 16 residues. The ends were cut back, 3 bases at V and 6 bases at J, with 19 bases in the middle. CDR1 is MNHNS, CDR2 SASEGT, per germline. A remark on this clone: No antigen is known for it.

Produced via immunoSEQ multiplex PCR; TCRdb's table is partial and in-frame only. The sample gives 50,000 or so clones, roughly nine tenths of which show up once; 10% to 15% is in the top ten. Study conclusions and caveats: CD8+ T cells averaged more expanded clones than CD4+.

This sequence joins TRBV6-1 and TRBJ2-3, with D possibly being TRBD1 or TRBD2 (6 bases each). The clonotype comes from an adult with an advanced solid tumor such as melanoma, head and neck, liver or kidney cancer. The sequencing here drew on CD4+ or CD8+ T cells sorted from blood, taken in a trial of the OX40 agonist ivuxolimab. CDR3: CASSDGHALGGDTQYF. The CDR3 DNA sequence: TGTGCCAGCAGTGACGGACACGCCTTAGGGGGGGATACGCAGTATTTT.